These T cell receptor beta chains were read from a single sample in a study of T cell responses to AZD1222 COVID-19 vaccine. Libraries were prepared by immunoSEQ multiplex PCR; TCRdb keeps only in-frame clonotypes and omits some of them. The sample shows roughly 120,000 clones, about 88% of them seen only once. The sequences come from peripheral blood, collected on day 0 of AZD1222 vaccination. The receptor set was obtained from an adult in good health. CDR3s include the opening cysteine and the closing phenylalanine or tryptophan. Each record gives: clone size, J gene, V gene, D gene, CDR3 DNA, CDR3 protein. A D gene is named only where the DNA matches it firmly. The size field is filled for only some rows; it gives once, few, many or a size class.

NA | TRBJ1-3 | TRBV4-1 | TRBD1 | TGCGCCAGCAGCCAAGACGGGGCAGGGGGCTCTGACACCATATATTTT | CASSQDGAGGSDTIYF
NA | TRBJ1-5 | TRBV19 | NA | TGTGCCAGTAGTCCCGGGACACTTTTCAATCAGCCCCAGCATTTT | CASSPGTLFNQPQHF
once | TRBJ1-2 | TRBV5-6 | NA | TGTGCCAGCAGAACCGGGACGGCCGCTCTTGGCTACACCTTC | CASRTGTAALGYTF
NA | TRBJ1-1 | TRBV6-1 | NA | TGTGCCAGCAGTGAAGATGGGGGGGCAGGAACTGAAGCTTTCTTT | CASSEDGGAGTEAFF
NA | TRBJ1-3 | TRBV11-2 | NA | TGTGCCAGCAGCTCCGGGGGTCCGCAGCCTGGAAACACCATATATTTT | CASSSGGPQPGNTIYF
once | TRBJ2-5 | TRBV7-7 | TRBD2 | TGTGCCAGCAGCCCGGGGGGGCGGCACGAGACCCAGTACTTC | CASSPGGRHETQYF
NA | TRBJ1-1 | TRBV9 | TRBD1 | TGTGCCAGCAGCCCCTGGGACAGGGATACTTTCTTT | CASSPWDRDTFF
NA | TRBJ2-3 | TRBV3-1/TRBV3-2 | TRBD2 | TGTGCCAGCAGCCTGAGGACTAGCCAAGATACGCAGTATTTT | CASSLRTSQDTQYF
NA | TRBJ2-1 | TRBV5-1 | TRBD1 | TGCGCCAGCAGCCGAGGGGACAGCTCCTACAATGAGCAGTTCTTC | CASSRGDSSYNEQFF
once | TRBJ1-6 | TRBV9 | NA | TGTGCCAGCAGCGGGCTTAATTCACCCCTCCACTTT | CASSGLNSPLHF
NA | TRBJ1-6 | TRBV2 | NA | TGTGCCAGCAGTGATGACAATTCACCCCTCCACTTT | CASSDDNSPLHF
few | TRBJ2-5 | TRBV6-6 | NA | TGTGCCAGCAGGCAGGGGACAGAGACCCAGTACTTC | CASRQGTETQYF
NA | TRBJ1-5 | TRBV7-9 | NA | TGTGCCAGCAGCCTACCGGGGGTGGGAGAGCAGCCCCAGCATTTT | CASSLPGVGEQPQHF
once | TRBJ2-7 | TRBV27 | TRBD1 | TGTGCCAGCAGTTACACAGGGGCCTCCGACGAGCAGTACTTC | CASSYTGASDEQYF
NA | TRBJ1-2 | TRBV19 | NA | TGTGCCACCCGAACGGTGGACAGCCTATTGGGCTACACCTTC | CATRTVDSLLGYTF